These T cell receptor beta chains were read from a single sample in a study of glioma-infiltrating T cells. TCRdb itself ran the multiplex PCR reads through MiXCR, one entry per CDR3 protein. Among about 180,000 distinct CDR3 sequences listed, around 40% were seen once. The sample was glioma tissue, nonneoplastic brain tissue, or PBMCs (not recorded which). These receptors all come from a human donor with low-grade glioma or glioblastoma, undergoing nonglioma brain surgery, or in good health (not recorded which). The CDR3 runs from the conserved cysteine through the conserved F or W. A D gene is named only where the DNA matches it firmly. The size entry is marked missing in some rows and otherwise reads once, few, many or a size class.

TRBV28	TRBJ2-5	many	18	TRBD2	TGTGCCAGCAGCCCTTCTCCGACTAGCGGGAGGGGTAAGGGGACCCAGTACTTC	CASSPSPTSGRGKGTQYF
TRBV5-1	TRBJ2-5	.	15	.	TGCGCCAGCAGCTTGGATGGCAAAAAAGGCGATACCCAGTACTTC	CASSLDGKKGDTQYF
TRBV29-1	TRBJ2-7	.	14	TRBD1	TGCAGCGTGGCACAGGGGCTCCAGGACTACGAGCAGTACTTC	CSVAQGLQDYEQYF
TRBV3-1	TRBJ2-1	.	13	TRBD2	TGTGCCAGCAGCCAAATACGGGGGGATGAGCAGTTCTTC	CASSQIRGDEQFF
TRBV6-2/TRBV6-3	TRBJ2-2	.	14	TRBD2	TGTGCCACCCAACTAGCGATTAACACCGGGGAGCTGTTTTTT	CATQLAINTGELFF
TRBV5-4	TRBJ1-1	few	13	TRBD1	TGTGCCAGCAGCTTGGGGACAGGGGGCGTCGCTTTCTTT	CASSLGTGGVAFF
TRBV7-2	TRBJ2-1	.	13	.	TGTGCCAGCAGCCTACCTAGTAACAATAAGCAGCTCTTC	CASSLPSNNKQLF
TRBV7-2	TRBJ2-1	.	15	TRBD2	TGTGCCAGAAGATTATTAGCGGGACCCTACAATGAGCAGTTCTTC	CARRLLAGPYNEQFF
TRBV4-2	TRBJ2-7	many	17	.	TGTGCCAGCAGCCAAGATCTGGGGGGAGGCGTCTCCTACGAGCAGTACTTC	CASSQDLGGGVSYEQYF
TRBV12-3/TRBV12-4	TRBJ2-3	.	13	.	TGTGCCAGCCAAGTAGGGGGGCCAGATACGCAGTATTTT	CASQVGGPDTQYF
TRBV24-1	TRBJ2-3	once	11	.	TGTGCCACCAGTCTCGGAGATACGCAGTATTTC	CATSLGDTQYF
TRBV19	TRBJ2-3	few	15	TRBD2	TGTGCCAGTAGTATATCTAGCGGGAGGGCCAATGAGCAGTTCTTT	CASSISSGRANEQFF
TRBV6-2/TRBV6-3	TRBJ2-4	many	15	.	TGTGCCAGCAGTTATACTAACCTAGCCAAAAACATTCAGTACTTC	CASSYTNLAKNIQYF
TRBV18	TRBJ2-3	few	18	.	TGTGCCAGCTCACCAAAGCAAATCGGAGGGAAAACTAGGCCCCGGGAGTATTTT	CASSPKQIGGKTRPREYF
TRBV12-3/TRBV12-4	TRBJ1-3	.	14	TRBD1	TGTGCCAGCAGTCCCCTCCAGGGGGCGAACACCATATATTTT	CASSPLQGANTIYF
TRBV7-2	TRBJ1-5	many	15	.	TGTGCCAGCAGCCTGGACGGGCGTAGCAATCAGCCCCAGCATTTT	CASSLDGRSNQPQHF
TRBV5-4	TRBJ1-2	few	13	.	TGTGCCAGCAGCGTCGAGTTAGCCTATGGCTACACCTTC	CASSVELAYGYTF
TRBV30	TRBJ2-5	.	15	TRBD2	TGTGCCTGGAAGAAAACTAGCGGGAGTTCAGGGACCCAGTACTTC	CAWKKTSGSSGTQYF
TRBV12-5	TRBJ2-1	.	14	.	TGTGCTAGTGGTTTGGTCCCAGCATACAATGAGCAGTTCTTC	CASGLVPAYNEQFF
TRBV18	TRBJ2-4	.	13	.	TGTGCCAGCTCACCACCCCCGGGGACCATTCAGTACTTC	CASSPPPGTIQYF
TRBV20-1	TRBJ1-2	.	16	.	TGCAGTGCTACTTTGCTGGGCCCTCAACGCGGCTATGTCTACACCTTC	CSATLLGPQRGYVYTF
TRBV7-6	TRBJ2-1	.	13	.	TGTGCCAGCAGCGGGGTGCCATACAATGAGCAGTTCTTC	CASSGVPYNEQFF
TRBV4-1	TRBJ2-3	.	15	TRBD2	TGCGCCAGCAGCCACACAGCGGGGAGCACAGATACGCAGTATTTT	CASSHTAGSTDTQYF
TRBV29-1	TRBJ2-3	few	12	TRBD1	TGCAGCGTTGAGGGACAGGTGGATACGCAGTATTTT	CSVEGQVDTQYF
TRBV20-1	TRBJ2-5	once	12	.	TGCGGTGCTCGACTAGACCAAGAGACCCAGTACTTC	CGARLDQETQYF
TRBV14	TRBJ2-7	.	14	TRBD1	TGTGCCAGCAGTCGACAGGGGGCAGCGTCCGAGCAGTACTTC	CASSRQGAASEQYF
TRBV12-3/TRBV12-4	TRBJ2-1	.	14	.	TGTGCCAGCAGTTTAATTACAGTTTCGAGTGAGCAGTTCTTC	CASSLITVSSEQFF
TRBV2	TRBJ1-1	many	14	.	TGTGCCAGCAGTGCCCAATCCATGAACACTGAAGCTTTCTTT	CASSAQSMNTEAFF
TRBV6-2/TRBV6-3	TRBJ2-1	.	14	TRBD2	TGTGCCACCCGGACTAGCGGGGGTTACAATGAGCAGTTCTTC	CATRTSGGYNEQFF
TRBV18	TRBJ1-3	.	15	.	TGTGCCTGCTCACCCGAGGGGAGCTCTGGAAACACCATATATTTT	CACSPEGSSGNTIYF
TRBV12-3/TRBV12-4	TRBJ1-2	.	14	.	TGTGCCAGCAGTTTGGGCGCCACCAGGACTGGCTACACCTTC	CASSLGATRTGYTF
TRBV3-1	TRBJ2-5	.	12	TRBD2	TGTGCCAGCATCTCTAGCGGGATGAGCCATTACTTC	CASISSGMSHYF
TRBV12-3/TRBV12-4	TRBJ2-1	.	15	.	TGTGCCAGCAGTTTGAGTCGCCGCTCCTACAATGAGCAGTTCTTC	CASSLSRRSYNEQFF
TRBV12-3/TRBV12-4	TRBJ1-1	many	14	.	TGTGCCAGCAGTTTAACAGTCTTGAACACTGAAGCTTTCTTT	CASSLTVLNTEAFF
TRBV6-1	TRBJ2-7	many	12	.	TGTGCCACCCACGACACGTCCGACGAGCAGTACTTC	CATHDTSDEQYF
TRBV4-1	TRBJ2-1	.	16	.	TGCGCCAGCAGCCAAGATTCTGGTCGTGGCTACAATGAGCAGTTCTTC	CASSQDSGRGYNEQFF
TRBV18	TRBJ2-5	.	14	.	TGTGCCAGCTCACCTACGTTTGGGCTAGAGACCCAGTACTTC	CASSPTFGLETQYF
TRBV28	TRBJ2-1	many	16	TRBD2	TGTGCCAGCAGTCCAGTTAGCGGGAGGGCCACGAATGAGCAGTTCTTC	CASSPVSGRATNEQFF
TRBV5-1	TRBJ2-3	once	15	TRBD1	TGCGCCAGCAGCTTGGGACAGGGGAAGGCAGATACGCAGTATTTT	CASSLGQGKADTQYF
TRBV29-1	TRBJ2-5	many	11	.	TGCAGCGTTGATCGGGCGGAGACCCAGTACTTC	CSVDRAETQYF
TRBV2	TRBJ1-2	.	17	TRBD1	TGTGCCAGCAGTGCTGAGTCGGGACAGGGGCTTAACTATGGCTACACCTTC	CASSAESGQGLNYGYTF
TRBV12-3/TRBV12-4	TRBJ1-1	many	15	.	TGTGCCAGCAGTTCCTCGTCCCTACAGGGTACTGAAGCTTTCTTT	CASSSSSLQGTEAFF
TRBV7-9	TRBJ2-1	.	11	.	TGTGCCAGCAGCTCCGCCGGGGAGCAGTTCTTC	CASSSAGEQFF
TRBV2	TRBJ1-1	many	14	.	TGTGCCAGCAGTACCCCTCTTGGGTCGGCTGAGGCTTTCTTT	CASSTPLGSAEAFF
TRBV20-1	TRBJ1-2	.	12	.	TGCAGTGCAAGCCTTGACTGCTATGGCTACACCTTC	CSASLDCYGYTF
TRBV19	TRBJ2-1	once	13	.	TGTGCCAGTAGTACAACCCAGACAGCTGAGCAGTTCTTC	CASSTTQTAEQFF
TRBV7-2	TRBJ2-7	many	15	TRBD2	TGTGCCAGCAGCCGAGACGGGCGGGAGTGGTACGAGCAGTACTTC	CASSRDGREWYEQYF
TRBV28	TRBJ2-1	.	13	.	TGTGCCACCCGCGGCCCACTGTGCAATGAGCAGTTCTTC	CATRGPLCNEQFF
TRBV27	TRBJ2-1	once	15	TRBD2	TGTGCCAGCAGTTCTCTAGCGGGAGGGTACAATTATCAGTTCTTC	CASSSLAGGYNYQFF
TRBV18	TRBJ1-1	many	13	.	TGTGCCAGCTCCTCAAAAGGGGACACTGAAGCTTTCTTT	CASSSKGDTEAFF
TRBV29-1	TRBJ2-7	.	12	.	TGCAGCGTTGTCACGGGGAGTTACGAGCAGTACTTC	CSVVTGSYEQYF
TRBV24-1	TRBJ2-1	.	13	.	TGTGCCACCGGTGTGCAGGGACATGGTGAGCAGTTCTTC	CATGVQGHGEQFF
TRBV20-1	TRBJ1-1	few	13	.	TGCAGTACCGACCAGGGTCTGGGCACTGAAGCTTTCTTT	CSTDQGLGTEAFF
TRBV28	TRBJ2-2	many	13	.	TGTGCCAGCACCTCAGGGGTCACCGGGGAGCTGTTTTTT	CASTSGVTGELFF
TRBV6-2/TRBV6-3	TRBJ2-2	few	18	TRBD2	TGTGCCAGCAGTTTAGGCCCAGGGAGCGGGAGTGTTACCGGGGAGCTGTTTTTT	CASSLGPGSGSVTGELFF